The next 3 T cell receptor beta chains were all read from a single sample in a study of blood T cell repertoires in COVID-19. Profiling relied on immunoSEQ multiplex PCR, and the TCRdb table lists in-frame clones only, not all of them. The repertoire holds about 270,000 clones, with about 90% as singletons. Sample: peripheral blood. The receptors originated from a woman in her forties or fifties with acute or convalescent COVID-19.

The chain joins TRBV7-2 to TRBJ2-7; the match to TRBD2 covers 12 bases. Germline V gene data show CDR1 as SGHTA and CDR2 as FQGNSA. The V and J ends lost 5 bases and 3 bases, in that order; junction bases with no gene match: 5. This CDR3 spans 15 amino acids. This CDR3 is CASSRTSGTSYEQYF. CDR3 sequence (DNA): TGTGCCAGCAGCCGGACTAGCGGGACGAGCTACGAGCAGTACTTC.

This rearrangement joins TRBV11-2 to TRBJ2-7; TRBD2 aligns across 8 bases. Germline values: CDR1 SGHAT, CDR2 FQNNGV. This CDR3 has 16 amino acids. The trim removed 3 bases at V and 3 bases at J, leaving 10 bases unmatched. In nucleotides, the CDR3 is TGTGCCAGCAGCTTGGTTGCGGGAGGAGGGGACTACGAGCAGTACTTC. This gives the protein CASSLVAGGGDYEQYF.

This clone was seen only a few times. CDR3 in amino acids: CASSLGHGGELFF. CDR3 DNA: TGTGCCAGCAGTCTTGGGCATGGCGGGGAGCTGTTTTTT. This chain uses TRBV27 with TRBJ2-2; D is unclear. Germline-derived CDR1 and CDR2 are MNHEY and SMNVEV (reference sequence). Deletions cut 5 bases from V and 7 bases from J, with 11 bases between. CDR3 length: 13 residues.